In its sample, the clone carrying this T cell receptor (beta chain) was seen many times. The antigen is unknown. The data originate from a study of T cells in Graves' hyperthyroidism and ophthalmopathy. Study information: It was at initial diagnosis, before any treatment, that peripheral blood was collected.

Graves' hyperthyroidism showing no ophthalmopathy progression within 18 months was considered stable. Among the patients, aged 18 to 65, hyperthyroidism was newly diagnosed and had lasted under 2 months. TCR beta CDR3 sequences were amplified from RNA transcripts. When the TCR CDR3 underwent first-round RT-PCR, the HTBI primer set was used. TCRdb independently ran MiXCR on the multiplex PCR reads; one entry per CDR3 protein. The sample has a few hundred thousand distinct CDR3 sequences, about 18% seen once. Trimming took off 3 bases at V and 5 bases at J, with 14 bases between the two ends. This CDR3 spans 14 amino acids. CDR1 and CDR2 (germline): MNHEY, SMNVEV (reference sequence). General study points: Using 13 V-J features, a model discriminated ophthalmopathy from stable hyperthyroidism.

The J gene is TRBJ2-7, the V gene TRBV27; D remains unclear. The sequence came from a woman aged 45-65 years with Graves' hyperthyroidism. Sequencing input: blood. This CDR3 reads CASSFSHQLHEQYF. The CDR3, as DNA: TGTGCCAGCAGTTTTTCTCACCAGCTCCACGAGCAGTACTTC.